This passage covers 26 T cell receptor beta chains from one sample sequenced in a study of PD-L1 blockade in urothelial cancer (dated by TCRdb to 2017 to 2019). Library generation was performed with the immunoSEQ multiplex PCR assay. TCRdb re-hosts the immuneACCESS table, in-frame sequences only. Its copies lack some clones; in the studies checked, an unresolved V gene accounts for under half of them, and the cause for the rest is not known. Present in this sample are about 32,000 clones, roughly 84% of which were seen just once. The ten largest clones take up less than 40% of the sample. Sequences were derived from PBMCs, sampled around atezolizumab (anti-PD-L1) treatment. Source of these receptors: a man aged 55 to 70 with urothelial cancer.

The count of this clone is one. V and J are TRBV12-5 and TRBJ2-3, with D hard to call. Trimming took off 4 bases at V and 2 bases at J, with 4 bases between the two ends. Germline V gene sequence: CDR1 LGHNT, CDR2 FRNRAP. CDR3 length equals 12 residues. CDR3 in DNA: TGTGCTAGTGGTTCTTACACAGATACGCAGTATTTT. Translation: CASGSYTDTQYF.

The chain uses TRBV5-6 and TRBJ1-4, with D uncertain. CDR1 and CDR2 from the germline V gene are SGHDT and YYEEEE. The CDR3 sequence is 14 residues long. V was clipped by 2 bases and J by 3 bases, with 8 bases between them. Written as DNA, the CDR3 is TGTGCCAGCAGCTTCTCCGGGTCTAATGAAAAACTGTTTTTT. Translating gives CASSFSGSNEKLFF. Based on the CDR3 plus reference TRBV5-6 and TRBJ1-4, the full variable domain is DAGVTQSPTHLIKTRGQQVTLRCSPKSGHDTVSWYQQALGQGPQFIFQYYEEEERQRGNFPDRFSGHQFPNYSSELNVNALLLGDSALYLCASSFSGSNEKLFFGSGTQLSVL.

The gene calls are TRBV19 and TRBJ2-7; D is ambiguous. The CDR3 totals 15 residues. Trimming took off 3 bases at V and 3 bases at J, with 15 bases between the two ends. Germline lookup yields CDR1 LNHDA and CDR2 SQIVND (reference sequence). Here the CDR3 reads CASSIQSGADYEQYF. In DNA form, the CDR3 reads TGTGCCAGTAGTATCCAATCCGGAGCCGACTACGAGCAGTACTTC.

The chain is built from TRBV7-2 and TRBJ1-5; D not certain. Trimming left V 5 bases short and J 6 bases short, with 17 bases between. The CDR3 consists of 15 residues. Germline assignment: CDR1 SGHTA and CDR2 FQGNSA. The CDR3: CASSPWAGTSQPQHF. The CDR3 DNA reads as TGTGCCAGCAGCCCTTGGGCAGGTACGAGTCAGCCCCAGCATTTT.

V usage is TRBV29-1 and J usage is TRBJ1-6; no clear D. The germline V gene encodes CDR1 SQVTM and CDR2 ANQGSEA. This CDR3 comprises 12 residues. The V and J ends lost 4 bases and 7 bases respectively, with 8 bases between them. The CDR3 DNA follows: TGCAGCGTTGCCCTCGGGAATTCACCCCTCCACTTT. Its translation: CSVALGNSPLHF. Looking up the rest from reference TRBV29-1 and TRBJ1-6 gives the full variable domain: SAVISQKPSRDICQRGTSLTIQCQVDSQVTMMFWYRQQPGQSLTLIATANQGSEATYESGFVIDKFPISRPNLTFSTLTVSNMSPEDSSIYLCSVALGNSPLHFGNGTRLTVT.

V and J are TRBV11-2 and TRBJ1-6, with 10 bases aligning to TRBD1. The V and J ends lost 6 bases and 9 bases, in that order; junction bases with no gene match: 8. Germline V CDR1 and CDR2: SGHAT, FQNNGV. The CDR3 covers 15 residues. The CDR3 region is CASRLPGQGVSPLHF. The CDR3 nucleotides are TGTGCCAGCAGACTCCCCGGACAGGGGGTTTCACCCCTCCACTTT.

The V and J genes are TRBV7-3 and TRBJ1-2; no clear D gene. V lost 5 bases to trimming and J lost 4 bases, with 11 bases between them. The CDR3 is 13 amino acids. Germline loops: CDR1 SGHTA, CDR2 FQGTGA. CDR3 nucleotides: TGTGCCAGCAGCCGGGGAACTACCTATGGCTACACCTTC. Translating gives CASSRGTTYGYTF.

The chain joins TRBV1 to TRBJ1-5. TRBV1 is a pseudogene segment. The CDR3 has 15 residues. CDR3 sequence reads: CTSSQRSCDNQPQHF. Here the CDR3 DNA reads TGCACCAGCAGCCAACGGAGTTGTGACAATCAGCCCCAGCATTTT.

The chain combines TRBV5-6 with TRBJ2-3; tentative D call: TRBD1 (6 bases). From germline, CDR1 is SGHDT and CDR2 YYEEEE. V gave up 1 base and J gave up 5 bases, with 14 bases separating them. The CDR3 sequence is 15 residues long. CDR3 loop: CASSLNVQGRDTQYF. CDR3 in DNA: TGTGCCAGCAGCTTGAACGTACAGGGAAGAGATACGCAGTATTTT.

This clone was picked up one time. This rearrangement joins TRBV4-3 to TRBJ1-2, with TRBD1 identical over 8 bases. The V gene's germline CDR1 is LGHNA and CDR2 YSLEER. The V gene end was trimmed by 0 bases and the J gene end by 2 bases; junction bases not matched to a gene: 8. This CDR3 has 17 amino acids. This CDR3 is CASSQEHGQGENYGYTF. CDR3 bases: TGCGCCAGCAGCCAAGAACACGGACAGGGAGAGAACTATGGCTACACCTTC.

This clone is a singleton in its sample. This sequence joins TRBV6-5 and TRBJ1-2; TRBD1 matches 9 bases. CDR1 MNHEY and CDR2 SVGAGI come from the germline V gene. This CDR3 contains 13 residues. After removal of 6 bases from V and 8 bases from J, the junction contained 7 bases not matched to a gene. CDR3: CASSWDREGGYTF. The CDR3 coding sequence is TGTGCCAGCAGCTGGGACAGGGAAGGCGGCTACACCTTC.

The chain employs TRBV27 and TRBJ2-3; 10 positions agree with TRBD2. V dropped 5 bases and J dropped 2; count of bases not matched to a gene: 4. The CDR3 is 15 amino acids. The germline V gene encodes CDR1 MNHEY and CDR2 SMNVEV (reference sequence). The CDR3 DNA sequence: TGTGCCAGCAGTCTAGCGGGAGTGAACACAGATACGCAGTATTTT. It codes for CASSLAGVNTDTQYF.

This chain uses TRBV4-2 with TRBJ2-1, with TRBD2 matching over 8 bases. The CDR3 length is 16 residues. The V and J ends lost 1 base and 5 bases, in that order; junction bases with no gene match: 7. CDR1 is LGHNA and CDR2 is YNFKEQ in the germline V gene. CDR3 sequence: CASSQVDGGAHNEQFF. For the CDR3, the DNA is TGTGCCAGCAGCCAAGTTGACGGGGGGGCCCACAATGAGCAGTTCTTC.

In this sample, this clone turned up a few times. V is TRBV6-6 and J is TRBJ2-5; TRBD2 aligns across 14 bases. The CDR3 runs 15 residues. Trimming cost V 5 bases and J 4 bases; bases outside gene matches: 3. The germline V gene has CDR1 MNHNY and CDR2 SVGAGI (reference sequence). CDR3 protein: CASSDGLAGGETQYF. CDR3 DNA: TGTGCCAGCAGTGATGGACTAGCGGGAGGAGAGACCCAGTACTTC.

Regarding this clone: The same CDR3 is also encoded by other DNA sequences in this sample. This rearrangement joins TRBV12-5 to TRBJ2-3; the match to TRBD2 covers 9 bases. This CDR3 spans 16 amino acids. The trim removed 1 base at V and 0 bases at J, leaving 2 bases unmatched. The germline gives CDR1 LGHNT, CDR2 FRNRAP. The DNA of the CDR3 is TGTGCTAGTGGTTTGGGACTAGCGGCTAGCACAGATACGCAGTATTTT. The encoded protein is CASGLGLAASTDTQYF.

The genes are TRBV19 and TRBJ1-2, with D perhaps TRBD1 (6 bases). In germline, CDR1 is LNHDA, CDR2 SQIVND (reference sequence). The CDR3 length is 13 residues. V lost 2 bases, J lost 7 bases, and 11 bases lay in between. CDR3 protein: CASSITQGSGYTF. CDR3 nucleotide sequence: TGTGCCAGTAGTATAACACAGGGAAGTGGCTACACCTTC.

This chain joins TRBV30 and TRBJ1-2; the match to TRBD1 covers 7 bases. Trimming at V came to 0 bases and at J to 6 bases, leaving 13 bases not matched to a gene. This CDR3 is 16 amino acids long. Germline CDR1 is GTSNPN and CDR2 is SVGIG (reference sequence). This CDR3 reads CAWSVRYGDSYNGYTF. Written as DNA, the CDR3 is TGTGCCTGGAGTGTACGGTATGGGGACAGTTACAATGGCTACACCTTC.

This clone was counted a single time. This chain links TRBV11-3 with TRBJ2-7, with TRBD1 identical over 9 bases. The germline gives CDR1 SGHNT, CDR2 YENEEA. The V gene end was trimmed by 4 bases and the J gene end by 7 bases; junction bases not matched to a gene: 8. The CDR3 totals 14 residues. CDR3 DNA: TGTGCCAGCAGCTCAGGGACAGGGATCGAAGAGCAGTACTTC. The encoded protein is CASSSGTGIEEQYF.

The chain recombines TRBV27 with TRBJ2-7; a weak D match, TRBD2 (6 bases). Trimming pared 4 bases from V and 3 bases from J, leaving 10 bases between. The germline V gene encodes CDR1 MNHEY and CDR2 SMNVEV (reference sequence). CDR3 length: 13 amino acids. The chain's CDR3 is CASSSRTNYEQYF. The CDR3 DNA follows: TGTGCCAGCAGTTCTAGGACTAACTACGAGCAGTACTTC.

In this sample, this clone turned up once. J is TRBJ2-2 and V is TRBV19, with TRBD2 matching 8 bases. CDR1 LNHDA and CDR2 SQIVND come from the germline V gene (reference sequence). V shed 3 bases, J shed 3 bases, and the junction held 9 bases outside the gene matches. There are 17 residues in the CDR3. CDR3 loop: CASSIREGGPHTGELFF. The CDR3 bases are TGTGCCAGTAGTATTCGGGAGGGGGGGCCACACACCGGGGAGCTGTTTTTT.

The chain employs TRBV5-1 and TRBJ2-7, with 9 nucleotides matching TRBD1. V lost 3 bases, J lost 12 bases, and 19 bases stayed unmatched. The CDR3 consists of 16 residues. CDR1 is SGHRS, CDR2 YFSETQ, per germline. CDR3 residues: CASSSTGGVAARLWYF. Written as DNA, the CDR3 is TGCGCCAGCAGCTCTACAGGGGGCGTCGCGGCCAGATTATGGTACTTC.

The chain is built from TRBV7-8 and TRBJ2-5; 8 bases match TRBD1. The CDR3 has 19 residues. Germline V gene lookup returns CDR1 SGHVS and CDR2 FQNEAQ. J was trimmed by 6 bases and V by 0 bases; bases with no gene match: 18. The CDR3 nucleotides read TGTGCCAGCAGCTTAGCGCTGTGGCAGGGGGCGGAGGGTTGGAAGACCCAGTACTTC. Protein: CASSLALWQGAEGWKTQYF.

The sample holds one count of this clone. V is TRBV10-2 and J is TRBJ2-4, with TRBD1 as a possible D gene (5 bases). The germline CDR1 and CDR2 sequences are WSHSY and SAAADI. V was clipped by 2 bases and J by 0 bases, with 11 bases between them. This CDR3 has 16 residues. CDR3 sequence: CASSEGQLRAKNIQYF. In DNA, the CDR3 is TGCGCCAGCAGTGAGGGACAATTAAGAGCCAAAAACATTCAGTACTTC.

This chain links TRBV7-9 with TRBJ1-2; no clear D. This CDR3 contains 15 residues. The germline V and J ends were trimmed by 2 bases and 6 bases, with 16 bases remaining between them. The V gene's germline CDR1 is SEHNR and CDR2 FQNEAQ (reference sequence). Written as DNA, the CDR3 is TGTGCCAGCAGCTTATCCACTGCAATACCCGATGGCTACACCTTC. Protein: CASSLSTAIPDGYTF.

The CDR3 DNA sequence: TGCGCCAGCAGCCTGTTCCAAGCGTCTCCCACAGATACGCAGTATTTT. Its translation: CASSLFQASPTDTQYF. The chain uses TRBV5-1 and TRBJ2-3; the D is unclear. Trimming pared 4 bases from V and 2 bases from J, leaving 17 bases between. Germline assignment: CDR1 SGHRS and CDR2 YFSETQ. The CDR3 has 16 amino acids. Full variable domain (outside the CDR3, taken from reference TRBV5-1 and TRBJ2-3): KAGVTQTPRYLIKTRGQQVTLSCSPISGHRSVSWYQQTPGQGLQFLFEYFSETQRNKGNFPGRFSGRQFSNSRSEMNVSTLELGDSALYLCASSLFQASPTDTQYFGPGTRLTVL.

In DNA, the CDR3 is TGTGCCAGCTCAGGCGACTTGAACACTGAAGCTTTCTTT. Amino acids: CASSGDLNTEAFF. The rearrangement joins TRBV18 to TRBJ1-1; D unclear. Germline CDR1 reads KGHSH; CDR2 reads LQKENI. Trimming cost V 5 bases and J 0 bases, with 7 bases left between them. CDR3 length: 13 residues.